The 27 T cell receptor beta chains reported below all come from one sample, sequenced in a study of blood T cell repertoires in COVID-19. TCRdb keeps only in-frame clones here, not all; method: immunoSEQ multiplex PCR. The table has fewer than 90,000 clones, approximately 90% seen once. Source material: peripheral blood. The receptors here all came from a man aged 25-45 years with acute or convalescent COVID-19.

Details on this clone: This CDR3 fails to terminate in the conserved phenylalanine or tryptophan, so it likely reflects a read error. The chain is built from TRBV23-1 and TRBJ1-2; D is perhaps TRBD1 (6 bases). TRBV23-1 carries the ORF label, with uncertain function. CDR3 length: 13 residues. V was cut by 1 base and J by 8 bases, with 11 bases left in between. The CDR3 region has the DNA TGCGCCAGCAGTCAATTCTGGGGGGGCGGCTACACCCTC. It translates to CASSQFWGGGYTL.

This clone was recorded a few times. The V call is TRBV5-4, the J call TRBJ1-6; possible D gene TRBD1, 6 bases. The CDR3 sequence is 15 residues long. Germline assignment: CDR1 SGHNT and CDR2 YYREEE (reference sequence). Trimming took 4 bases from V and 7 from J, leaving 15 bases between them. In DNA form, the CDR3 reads TGTGCCAGCAGCCTCGAACAGGGCTCAAATTCACCCCTCCACTTT. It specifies CASSLEQGSNSPLHF. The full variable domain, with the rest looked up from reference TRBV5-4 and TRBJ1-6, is ETGVTQSPTHLIKTRGQQVTLRCSSQSGHNTVSWYQQALGQGPQFIFQYYREEENGRGNFPPRFSGLQFPNYSSELNVNALELDDSALYLCASSLEQGSNSPLHFGNGTRLTVT.

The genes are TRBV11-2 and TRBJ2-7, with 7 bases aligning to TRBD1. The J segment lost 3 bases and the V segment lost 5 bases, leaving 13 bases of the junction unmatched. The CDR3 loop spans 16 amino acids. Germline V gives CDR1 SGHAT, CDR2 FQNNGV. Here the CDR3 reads CASSPRGYRGGYEQYF. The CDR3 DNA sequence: TGTGCCAGCAGCCCGAGGGGTTACAGGGGTGGCTACGAGCAGTACTTC.

The DNA for the CDR3 is TGTGCCAGCAGCTTTCTAACAGATACGCAGTATTTT. Protein: CASSFLTDTQYF. This chain connects TRBV11-1 to TRBJ2-3, with D uncertain. CDR3 length equals 12 residues. V dropped 3 bases and J dropped 3 bases, with 4 bases sitting between them. Germline CDR1 is SGHAT and CDR2 is FQDESV (reference sequence).

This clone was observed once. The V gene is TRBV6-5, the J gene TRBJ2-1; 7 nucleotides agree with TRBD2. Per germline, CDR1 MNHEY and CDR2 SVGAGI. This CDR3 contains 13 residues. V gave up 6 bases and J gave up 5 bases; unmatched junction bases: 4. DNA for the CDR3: TGTGCCAGCAGCGCGGGAGTCGACAATGAGCAGTTCTTC. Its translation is CASSAGVDNEQFF.

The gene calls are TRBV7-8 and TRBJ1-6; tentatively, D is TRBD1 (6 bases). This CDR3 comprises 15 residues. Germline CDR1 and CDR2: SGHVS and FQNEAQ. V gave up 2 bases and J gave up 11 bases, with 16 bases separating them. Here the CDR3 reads CASSLPGRGETPLHF. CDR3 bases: TGTGCCAGCAGCTTACCGGGCAGGGGTGAGACACCCCTCCACTTT.

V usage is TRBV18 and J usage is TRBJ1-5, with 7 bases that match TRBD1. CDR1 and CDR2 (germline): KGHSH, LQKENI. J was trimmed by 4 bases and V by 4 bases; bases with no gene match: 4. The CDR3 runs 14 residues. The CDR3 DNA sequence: TGTGCCAGCTCACTAGACAGGGTGAATCAGCCCCAGCATTTT. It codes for CASSLDRVNQPQHF.

CDR3 nucleotide sequence: TGTGCCAGCAGCGTAGGAGGAGGGGGCCCAAGTCAGCCCCAGCATTTT. Residues: CASSVGGGGPSQPQHF. The chain links TRBV9 to TRBJ1-5, with 7 bases fitting TRBD1. Trimming at V came to 0 bases and at J to 6 bases, leaving 9 bases not matched to a gene. Germline CDR1 reads SGDLS; CDR2 reads YYNGEE. The CDR3 extends over 16 amino acids.

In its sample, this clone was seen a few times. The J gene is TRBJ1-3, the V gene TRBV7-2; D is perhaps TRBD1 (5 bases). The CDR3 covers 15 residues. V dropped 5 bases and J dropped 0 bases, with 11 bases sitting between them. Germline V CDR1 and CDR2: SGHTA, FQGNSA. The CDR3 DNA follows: TGTGCCAGCAGCCCGGGACTTCGCTCTGGAAACACCATATATTTT. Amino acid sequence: CASSPGLRSGNTIYF.

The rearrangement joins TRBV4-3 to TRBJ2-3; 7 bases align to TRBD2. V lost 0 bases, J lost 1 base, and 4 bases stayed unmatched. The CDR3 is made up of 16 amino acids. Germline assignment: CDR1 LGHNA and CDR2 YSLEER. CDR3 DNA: TGCGCCAGCAGCCAAGATGGGGGGGACCGCACAGATACGCAGTATTTT. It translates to CASSQDGGDRTDTQYF.

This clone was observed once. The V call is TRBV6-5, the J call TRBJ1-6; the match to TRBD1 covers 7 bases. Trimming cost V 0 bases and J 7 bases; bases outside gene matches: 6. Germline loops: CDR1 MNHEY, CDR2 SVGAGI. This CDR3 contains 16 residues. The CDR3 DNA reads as TGTGCCAGCAGTTACTCCGGGGGACAGCAAAATTCACCCCTCCACTTT. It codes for CASSYSGGQQNSPLHF.

CDR3 amino acids: CASSLPTGDGYTF. The CDR3 DNA is TGTGCCAGCAGCCTCCCGACAGGGGATGGCTACACCTTC. This chain connects TRBV11-3 to TRBJ1-2, with 8 nucleotides matching TRBD1. J gave up 6 bases and V 5 bases, and 5 bases lay outside the gene matches. CDR3 length: 13 amino acids. Germline V lookup: CDR1 SGHNT, CDR2 YENEEA.

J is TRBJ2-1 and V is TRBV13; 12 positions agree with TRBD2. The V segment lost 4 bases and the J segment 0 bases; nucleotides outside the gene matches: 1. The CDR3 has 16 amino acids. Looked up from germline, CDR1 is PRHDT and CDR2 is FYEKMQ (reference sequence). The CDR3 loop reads CASSSTSGSSYNEQFF. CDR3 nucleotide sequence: TGTGCCAGCAGCTCGACTAGCGGGAGCTCCTACAATGAGCAGTTCTTC.

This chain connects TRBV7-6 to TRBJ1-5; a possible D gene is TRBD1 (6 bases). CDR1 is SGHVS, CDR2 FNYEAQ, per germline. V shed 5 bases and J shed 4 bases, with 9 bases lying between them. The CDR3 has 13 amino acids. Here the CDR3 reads CASSPTGNQPQHF. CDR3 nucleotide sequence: TGTGCCAGCAGCCCCACAGGGAATCAGCCCCAGCATTTT.

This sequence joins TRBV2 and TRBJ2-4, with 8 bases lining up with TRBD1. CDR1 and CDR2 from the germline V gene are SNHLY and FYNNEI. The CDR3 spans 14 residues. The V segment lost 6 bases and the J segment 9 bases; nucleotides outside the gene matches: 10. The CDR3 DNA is TGTGCCAGCAGCGAAACCCTACAGGGGGGCATTCAGTACTTC. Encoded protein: CASSETLQGGIQYF.

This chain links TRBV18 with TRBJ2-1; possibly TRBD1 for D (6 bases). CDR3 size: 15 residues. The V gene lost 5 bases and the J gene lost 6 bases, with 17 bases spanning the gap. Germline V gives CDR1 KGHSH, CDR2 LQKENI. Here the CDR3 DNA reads TGTGCCAGCTCATCGCCAGGGGTTCATGGCAATGAGCAGTTCTTC. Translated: CASSSPGVHGNEQFF.

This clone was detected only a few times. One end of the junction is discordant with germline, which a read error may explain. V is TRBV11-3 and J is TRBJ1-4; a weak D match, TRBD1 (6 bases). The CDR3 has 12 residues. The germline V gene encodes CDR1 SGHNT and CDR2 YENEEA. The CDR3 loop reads CLGAKFNEKLFF. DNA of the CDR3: TGCCTGGGGGCGAAATTTAATGAAAAACTGTTTTTT.

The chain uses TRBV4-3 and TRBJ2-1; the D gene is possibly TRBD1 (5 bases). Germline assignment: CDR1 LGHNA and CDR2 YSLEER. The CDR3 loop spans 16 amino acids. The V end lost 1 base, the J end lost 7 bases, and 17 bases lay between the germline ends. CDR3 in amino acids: CASSQVGQGMRNEQFF. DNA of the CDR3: TGCGCCAGCAGCCAAGTGGGGCAGGGTATGAGGAATGAGCAGTTCTTC.

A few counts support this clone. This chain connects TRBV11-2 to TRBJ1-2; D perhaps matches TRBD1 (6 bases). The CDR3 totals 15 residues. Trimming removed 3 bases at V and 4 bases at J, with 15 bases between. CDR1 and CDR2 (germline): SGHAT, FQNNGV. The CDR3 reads CASSFSGGASYGYTF. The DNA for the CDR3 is TGTGCCAGCAGCTTTTCGGGGGGCGCATCCTATGGCTACACCTTC.

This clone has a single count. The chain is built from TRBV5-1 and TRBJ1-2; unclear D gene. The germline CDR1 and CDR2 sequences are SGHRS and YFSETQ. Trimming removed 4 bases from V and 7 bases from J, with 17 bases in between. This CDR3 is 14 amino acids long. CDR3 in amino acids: CASSKTSAGIGYTF. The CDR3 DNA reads TGCGCCAGCAGCAAAACTTCGGCGGGTATTGGCTACACCTTC.

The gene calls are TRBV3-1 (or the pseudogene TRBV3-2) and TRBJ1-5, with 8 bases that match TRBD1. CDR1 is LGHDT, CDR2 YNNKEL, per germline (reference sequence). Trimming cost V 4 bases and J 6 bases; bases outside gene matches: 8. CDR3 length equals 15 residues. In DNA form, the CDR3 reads TGTGCCAGCAGCCTTCGGACAGGGCGGCCTCAGCCCCAGCATTTT. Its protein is CASSLRTGRPQPQHF.

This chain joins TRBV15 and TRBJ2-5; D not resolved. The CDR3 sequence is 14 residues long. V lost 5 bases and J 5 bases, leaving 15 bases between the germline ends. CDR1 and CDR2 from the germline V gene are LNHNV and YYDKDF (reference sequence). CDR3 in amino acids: CATSPSPIYETQYF. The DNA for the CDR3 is TGTGCCACCAGCCCAAGCCCGATTTACGAGACCCAGTACTTC.

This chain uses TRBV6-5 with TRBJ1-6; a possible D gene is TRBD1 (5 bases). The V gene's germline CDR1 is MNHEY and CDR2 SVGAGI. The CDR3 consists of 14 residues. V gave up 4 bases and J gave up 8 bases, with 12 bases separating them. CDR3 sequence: CASSWGLAYSPLHF. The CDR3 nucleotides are TGTGCCAGCAGTTGGGGACTTGCTTATTCACCCCTCCACTTT.

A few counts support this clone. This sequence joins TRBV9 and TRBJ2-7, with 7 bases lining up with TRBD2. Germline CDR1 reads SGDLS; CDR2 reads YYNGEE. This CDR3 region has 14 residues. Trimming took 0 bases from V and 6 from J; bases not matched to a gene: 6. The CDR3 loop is CASSVVSSGGEQYF. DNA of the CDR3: TGTGCCAGCAGCGTAGTATCGTCGGGGGGCGAGCAGTACTTC.

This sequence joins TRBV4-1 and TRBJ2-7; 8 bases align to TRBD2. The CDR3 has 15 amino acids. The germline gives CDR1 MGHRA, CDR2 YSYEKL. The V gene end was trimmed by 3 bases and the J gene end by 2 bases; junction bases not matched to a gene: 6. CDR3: CASSHPGGSAYEQYF. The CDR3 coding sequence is TGCGCCAGCAGCCATCCGGGGGGGAGCGCCTACGAGCAGTACTTC.

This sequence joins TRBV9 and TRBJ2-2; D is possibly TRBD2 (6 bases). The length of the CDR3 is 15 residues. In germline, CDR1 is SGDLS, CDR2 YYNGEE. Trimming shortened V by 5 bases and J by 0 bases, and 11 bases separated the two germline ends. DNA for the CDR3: TGTGCCAGCAGAGGCGGGGCCTCGAACACCGGGGAGCTGTTTTTT. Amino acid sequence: CASRGGASNTGELFF.

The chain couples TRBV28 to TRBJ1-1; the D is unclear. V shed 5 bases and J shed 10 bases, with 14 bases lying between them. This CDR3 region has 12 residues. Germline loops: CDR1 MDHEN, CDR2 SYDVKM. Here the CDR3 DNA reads TGTGCCAGCAGTCCCGCCCGCCCAGGAGCTTTCTTT. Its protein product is CASSPARPGAFF.